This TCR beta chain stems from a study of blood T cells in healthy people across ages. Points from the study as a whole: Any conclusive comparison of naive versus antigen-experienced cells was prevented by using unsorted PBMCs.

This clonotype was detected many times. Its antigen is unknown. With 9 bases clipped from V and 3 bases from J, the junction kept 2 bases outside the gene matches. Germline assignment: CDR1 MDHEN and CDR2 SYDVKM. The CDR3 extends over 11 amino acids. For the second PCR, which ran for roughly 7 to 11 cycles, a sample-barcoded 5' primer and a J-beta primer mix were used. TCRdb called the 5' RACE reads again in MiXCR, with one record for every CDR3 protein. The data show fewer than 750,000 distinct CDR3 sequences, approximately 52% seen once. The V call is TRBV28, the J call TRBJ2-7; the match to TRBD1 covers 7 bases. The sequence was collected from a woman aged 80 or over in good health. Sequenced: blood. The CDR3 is CASGTVYEQYF. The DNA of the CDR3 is TGTGCCAGTGGGACAGTCTACGAGCAGTACTTC.